What follows are 10 T cell receptor beta chains derived from one specimen sequenced in a study of blood T cell repertoires in COVID-19. Using immunoSEQ multiplex PCR, the repertoire was profiled, and TCRdb retains in-frame clones only, with some absent. This table holds 87,000 or so clones, roughly 91% found once. The sequencing sample was made of peripheral blood. The origin of the receptors is a man aged 18 to 35 with COVID-19, enrolled during active disease.

This chain joins TRBV30 and TRBJ1-2, with D tentatively TRBD1 (6 bases). Germline-derived CDR1 and CDR2 are GTSNPN and SVGIG (reference sequence). V was clipped by 3 bases and J by 0 bases, with 8 bases between them. The length of the CDR3 is 13 residues. CDR3 region: CAWSPGANYGYTF. The CDR3 DNA reads TGTGCCTGGAGCCCAGGGGCTAACTATGGCTACACCTTC.

The chain links TRBV5-4 to TRBJ2-3; 8 bases are a match to TRBD2. Germline V gene data show CDR1 as SGHNT and CDR2 as YYREEE (reference sequence). The V gene end was trimmed by 7 bases and the J gene end by 3 bases; junction bases not matched to a gene: 10. The CDR3 covers 15 residues. The CDR3 sequence: CASLLRERGTDTQYF. The DNA of the CDR3 is TGTGCCAGCCTGTTGCGGGAGCGGGGGACAGATACGCAGTATTTT.

This clone is a singleton in its sample. At one of its ends the junction is not consistent with the germline gene, which may arise from a read error. The chain joins TRBV15 to TRBJ1-4, with D uncertain. Looked up from germline, CDR1 is LNHNV and CDR2 is YYDKDF (reference sequence). The CDR3 contains 14 residues. The chain's CDR3 is CATSSGVVGEKLLF. CDR3 bases: TGTGCCACCAGCAGCGGGGTGGTGGGAGAAAAACTGCTTTTT.

The chain has TRBV19 and TRBJ1-4; TRBD1 aligns across 9 bases. The germline V gene has CDR1 LNHDA and CDR2 SQIVND (reference sequence). J gave up 6 bases and V 7 bases, and 12 bases lay outside the gene matches. The CDR3 runs to 16 residues. CDR3 sequence reads: CASTPGFGQGHEKLFF. CDR3 in DNA: TGTGCCAGTACCCCGGGTTTCGGACAGGGGCATGAAAAACTGTTTTTT.

V usage is TRBV27 and J usage is TRBJ2-7, with 7 bases that match TRBD1. Germline V gene sequence: CDR1 MNHEY, CDR2 SMNVEV (reference sequence). V lost 2 bases, J lost 2 bases, and 6 bases stayed unmatched. CDR3 size: 15 residues. CDR3 region: CASSLIPQGTYEQYF. CDR3 nucleotides: TGTGCCAGCAGTTTAATCCCACAGGGGACCTACGAGCAGTACTTC.

The chain carries TRBV19 and TRBJ2-7; 7 nucleotides match TRBD2. The germline V gene has CDR1 LNHDA and CDR2 SQIVND (reference sequence). CDR3 length: 14 amino acids. Trimming removed 4 bases from V and 7 bases from J; junction bases left unmatched: 10. The CDR3 region is CASSTQTSSSEQYF. The DNA for the CDR3 is TGTGCCAGTAGTACTCAGACTAGCTCCTCAGAGCAGTACTTC.

This rearrangement joins TRBV11-3 to TRBJ2-6; 12 positions agree with TRBD2. The CDR3 runs to 19 residues. J lost 0 bases, V lost 5 bases, and 8 bases had no gene match. Germline-derived CDR1 and CDR2 are SGHNT and YENEEA. The CDR3 sequence is CASSPGTSGFLSGANVLTF. The DNA for the CDR3 is TGTGCCAGCAGCCCGGGGACTAGCGGGTTCCTCTCTGGGGCCAACGTCCTGACTTTC.

The chain recombines TRBV7-9 with TRBJ1-1; a weak D match, TRBD1 (6 bases). Trimming pared 3 bases from V and 1 base from J, leaving 15 bases between. Per germline, CDR1 SEHNR and CDR2 FQNEAQ (reference sequence). The CDR3 totals 16 residues. CDR3 nucleotides: TGTGCCAGCAGCTTCCTTAGGCGGACAGAGAACACTGAAGCTTTCTTT. Its translation is CASSFLRRTENTEAFF. The complete variable domain, with remaining parts taken from reference TRBV7-9 and TRBJ1-1, reads DTGVSQNPRHKITKRGQNVTFRCDPISEHNRLYWYRQTLGQGPEFLTYFQNEAQLEKSRLLSDRFSAERPKGSFSTLEIQRTEQGDSAMYLCASSFLRRTENTEAFFGQGTRLTVV.

The chain uses TRBV28 and TRBJ2-7, with TRBD2 identical over 7 bases. The germline V gene encodes CDR1 MDHEN and CDR2 SYDVKM. Trimming at V came to 5 bases and at J to 6 bases, leaving 13 bases not matched to a gene. The CDR3 has 15 amino acids. The CDR3 DNA reads as TGTGCCAGCAGTGCCCCGGGGAGGGCAGGGATCGAGCAGTACTTC. Translating it yields CASSAPGRAGIEQYF. The variable domain in full, completed from reference TRBV28 and TRBJ2-7, reads DVKVTQSSRYLVKRTGEKVFLECVQDMDHENMFWYRQDPGLGLRLIYFSYDVKMKEKGDIPEGYSVSREKKERFSLILESASTNQTSMYLCASSAPGRAGIEQYFGPGTRLTVT.

V usage is TRBV5-1 and J usage is TRBJ1-6; 7 bases agree with TRBD1. The CDR3 runs 15 residues. The V gene's germline CDR1 is SGHRS and CDR2 YFSETQ. The ends lost 4 bases at V and 9 bases at J; junction bases unmatched: 10. For the CDR3, the DNA is TGCGCCAGCAGCATGACAGGGCCGGTTAGTTCACCCCTCCACTTT. Translated: CASSMTGPVSSPLHF.